These T cell receptor beta chains were read from a single sample in a study of early T cells in non-severe SARS-CoV-2 infection. TCRdb re-called the 5' RACE reads through MiXCR, storing one row per CDR3 protein. The sample consists of 80,000 or so distinct CDR3 sequences, 15% to 19% of them appearing once. The sample taken for sequencing was whole blood. These receptors came from an adult who was a healthcare worker with PCR-confirmed SARS-CoV-2 infection or an uninfected control (not recorded which). CDR3s include the opening cysteine and the closing phenylalanine or tryptophan. Each record gives: CDR3 DNA, CDR3 protein, clone size, J gene, D gene, V gene. D genes are given only for firm matches. The size of a clone is reported for some rows only, either as once, few or many, or as a class for expanded clones.

cdr3_nt: TGTGCCAGCAGCACCCGGGACGGTAGCTCTGGAAACACCATATATTTT; cdr3_aa: CASSTRDGSSGNTIYF; clone_size: few; j_call: TRBJ1-3; d_call: .; v_call: TRBV3-1
cdr3_nt: TGTGCCAGCTCACCAGGGTCTAGCGGGGGCCACGAGCAGTGCTTC; cdr3_aa: CASSPGSSGGHEQCF; clone_size: .; j_call: TRBJ2-7; d_call: TRBD2; v_call: TRBV18
cdr3_nt: TGCAGTGCTAGATTCCTAGCGGGGCAAGAGACCCAGTACTTC; cdr3_aa: CSARFLAGQETQYF; clone_size: .; j_call: TRBJ2-5; d_call: TRBD2; v_call: TRBV20-1
cdr3_nt: TGCAGCGTTGAAGATGGTCTGTATTTT; cdr3_aa: CSVEDGLYF; clone_size: few; j_call: TRBJ2-3; d_call: .; v_call: TRBV29-1
cdr3_nt: TGTGCCTCCCCGGTACCCTCTGGGGCCAACGTCCTGACTTTC; cdr3_aa: CASPVPSGANVLTF; clone_size: many; j_call: TRBJ2-6; d_call: .; v_call: TRBV30
cdr3_nt: TGTGCCAGCAGCAGCCAGCAGCACACTGAAGCTTTCTTT; cdr3_aa: CASSSQQHTEAFF; clone_size: .; j_call: TRBJ1-1; d_call: .; v_call: TRBV21-1
cdr3_nt: TGCAGCGTTGAGGTTTCCCGCGAGCAGTACTTC; cdr3_aa: CSVEVSREQYF; clone_size: few; j_call: TRBJ2-7; d_call: .; v_call: TRBV29-1
cdr3_nt: TGTGCCAGCAGCTTATTACGAGCTTTCCGGGGGCGCACAGATACGCAGTATTTT; cdr3_aa: CASSLLRAFRGRTDTQYF; clone_size: many; j_call: TRBJ2-3; d_call: .; v_call: TRBV11-2
cdr3_nt: TGTGCCAGCAGACCAAGGGGAGTAGCGGGGAACTCCTACAATGAGCAGTTCTTC; cdr3_aa: CASRPRGVAGNSYNEQFF; clone_size: few; j_call: TRBJ2-1; d_call: TRBD2; v_call: TRBV11-2
cdr3_nt: TGTGCCAGCAGCTTGGAGGGGAGCGGGAGTAGAAAGACCCAGTACTTC; cdr3_aa: CASSLEGSGSRKTQYF; clone_size: .; j_call: TRBJ2-5; d_call: TRBD2; v_call: TRBV7-2
cdr3_nt: TGTGCCAGCAGCTTAACGGTGTCGGGTTGGGGGACCCAGTACTTC; cdr3_aa: CASSLTVSGWGTQYF; clone_size: few; j_call: TRBJ2-5; d_call: .; v_call: TRBV11-2
cdr3_nt: TGTGCCAGCAGCATTACAGGGACCCCTAACTATGGCTACACCTTC; cdr3_aa: CASSITGTPNYGYTF; clone_size: few; j_call: TRBJ1-2; d_call: .; v_call: TRBV7-2
cdr3_nt: TGTGCCAGCAGTGGATTCGTGATGGGCTTGAACACTGAAGCTTTCTTT; cdr3_aa: CASSGFVMGLNTEAFF; clone_size: .; j_call: TRBJ1-1; d_call: .; v_call: TRBV27
cdr3_nt: TGTGCCAGTAGTATAAGCCCGGACAGTAACTATGGCTACACCTTC; cdr3_aa: CASSISPDSNYGYTF; clone_size: many; j_call: TRBJ1-2; d_call: .; v_call: TRBV19
cdr3_nt: TGTGCCAGCAGCTTAGGACCCAGGGGCTCTGGAAACACCATATATTTT; cdr3_aa: CASSLGPRGSGNTIYF; clone_size: few; j_call: TRBJ1-3; d_call: .; v_call: TRBV7-2
cdr3_nt: TGCGCCAGCAGCGGCAGGGGTTATACTGAAGCTTTCTTT; cdr3_aa: CASSGRGYTEAFF; clone_size: many; j_call: TRBJ1-1; d_call: .; v_call: TRBV5-1
cdr3_nt: TGCAGTGCCCGGGACCGTGCTAACTATGGCTACACCTTC; cdr3_aa: CSARDRANYGYTF; clone_size: .; j_call: TRBJ1-2; d_call: .; v_call: TRBV20-1
cdr3_nt: TGCGCCAGCAGCTTGGAGTCTCTAAGCTCCTACAATGAGCAGTTCTTC; cdr3_aa: CASSLESLSSYNEQFF; clone_size: .; j_call: TRBJ2-1; d_call: .; v_call: TRBV5-1
cdr3_nt: TGTGCCAGCAAGGGACAGGGCAGGGTCTACACTGAAGCTTTCTTT; cdr3_aa: CASKGQGRVYTEAFF; clone_size: .; j_call: TRBJ1-1; d_call: TRBD1; v_call: TRBV12-3/TRBV12-4
cdr3_nt: TGTGCCAGCAGCTTGTCACAGGGGAATCAGCCCCAGCATTTT; cdr3_aa: CASSLSQGNQPQHF; clone_size: many; j_call: TRBJ1-5; d_call: TRBD1; v_call: TRBV7-9
cdr3_nt: TGCAGCGTTGAAGCCATCACCGGCTACACCTTC; cdr3_aa: CSVEAITGYTF; clone_size: .; j_call: TRBJ1-2; d_call: .; v_call: TRBV29-1
cdr3_nt: TGTGCCAGCAGCTTAGTTCGGGGAAGGAGGGATGAGCAGTTCTTC; cdr3_aa: CASSLVRGRRDEQFF; clone_size: many; j_call: TRBJ2-1; d_call: .; v_call: TRBV7-8
cdr3_nt: TGTGCCATCAGGCCCGGGGGCGCCGGCTATGGCTACACCTTC; cdr3_aa: CAIRPGGAGYGYTF; clone_size: many; j_call: TRBJ1-2; d_call: .; v_call: TRBV10-3
cdr3_nt: TGCGCCAGCAGCTTGGCCAGCCGGGAGAACACTGAAGCTTTCTTT; cdr3_aa: CASSLASRENTEAFF; clone_size: .; j_call: TRBJ1-1; d_call: .; v_call: TRBV5-1
cdr3_nt: TGTGCCAGCAGCCGAGGAAGCACAGCTAACTATGGCTACACCTTC; cdr3_aa: CASSRGSTANYGYTF; clone_size: few; j_call: TRBJ1-2; d_call: .; v_call: TRBV11-3
cdr3_nt: TGTGCCACCAGTCGACAGGGGGCAACCTTTACGGATGAGCAGTTCTTC; cdr3_aa: CATSRQGATFTDEQFF; clone_size: .; j_call: TRBJ2-1; d_call: TRBD1; v_call: TRBV24-1
cdr3_nt: TGTGCCAGCAGACTACACAGTTCCTACGAGCAGTACTTC; cdr3_aa: CASRLHSSYEQYF; clone_size: few; j_call: TRBJ2-7; d_call: .; v_call: TRBV12-3/TRBV12-4
cdr3_nt: TGTGCCAGCAGCCAAGAGGGGACAGGGTTTTCACCCCTCCACTTT; cdr3_aa: CASSQEGTGFSPLHF; clone_size: .; j_call: TRBJ1-6; d_call: TRBD1; v_call: TRBV3-1
cdr3_nt: TGCGCCAGCAGCTTTACCGGGACAGGGGGCGGAGATACGCAGTATTTT; cdr3_aa: CASSFTGTGGGDTQYF; clone_size: .; j_call: TRBJ2-3; d_call: TRBD1; v_call: TRBV5-1
cdr3_nt: TGTGCCAGCAGTTTGGGATTTGAGCAGTTCTTC; cdr3_aa: CASSLGFEQFF; clone_size: .; j_call: TRBJ2-1; d_call: .; v_call: TRBV28
cdr3_nt: TGCAGCGTTGGGGGACAGGGGAACACTGAAGCTTTCTTT; cdr3_aa: CSVGGQGNTEAFF; clone_size: .; j_call: TRBJ1-1; d_call: TRBD1; v_call: TRBV29-1
cdr3_nt: TGCAGTGCTAGAGTTCGGGGATCAGATACGCAGTATTTT; cdr3_aa: CSARVRGSDTQYF; clone_size: few; j_call: TRBJ2-3; d_call: .; v_call: TRBV20-1
cdr3_nt: TGTGCCAGCAGTTCAGACAGGGGCCATGAGCAGTTCTTC; cdr3_aa: CASSSDRGHEQFF; clone_size: few; j_call: TRBJ2-1; d_call: TRBD1; v_call: TRBV6-2/TRBV6-3
cdr3_nt: TGCAGTGCTTCAATCCCTATCGGGCCTCTGGGCTCTGGGGCCAACGTCCTGACTTTC; cdr3_aa: CSASIPIGPLGSGANVLTF; clone_size: few; j_call: TRBJ2-6; d_call: .; v_call: TRBV20-1
cdr3_nt: TGTGCCAGCAGCTTAGGTCGGATGAACGAGCAGTACTTC; cdr3_aa: CASSLGRMNEQYF; clone_size: .; j_call: TRBJ2-7; d_call: .; v_call: TRBV13
cdr3_nt: TGTGTCAGCAGTTTAGTCAGGGGGCGGGATGAGCAGTTCTTC; cdr3_aa: CVSSLVRGRDEQFF; clone_size: once; j_call: TRBJ2-1; d_call: TRBD1; v_call: TRBV28
cdr3_nt: TGTGCCAGCAGTTACGAAGGACTAGCGGGCAATGAGCAGTTCTTC; cdr3_aa: CASSYEGLAGNEQFF; clone_size: .; j_call: TRBJ2-1; d_call: TRBD2; v_call: TRBV6-5
cdr3_nt: TGCGCCAGCGGATATGGGGGGACAGATACGCAGTATTTT; cdr3_aa: CASGYGGTDTQYF; clone_size: few; j_call: TRBJ2-3; d_call: .; v_call: TRBV5-1
cdr3_nt: TGTGCCAGCAGCTTAGTAAAAGGTACCACTGAAGCTTTCTTT; cdr3_aa: CASSLVKGTTEAFF; clone_size: few; j_call: TRBJ1-1; d_call: .; v_call: TRBV7-2
cdr3_nt: TGTGCCAGCAGCTATTTGACGAGGCAGCCCCAGCATTTT; cdr3_aa: CASSYLTRQPQHF; clone_size: .; j_call: TRBJ1-5; d_call: .; v_call: TRBV6-2/TRBV6-3
cdr3_nt: TGTGCCAGCACCCCCAGGTCAGGGGTTTACGGGACCCAGTACTTC; cdr3_aa: CASTPRSGVYGTQYF; clone_size: .; j_call: TRBJ2-5; d_call: .; v_call: TRBV7-6
cdr3_nt: TGTGCCAGCAGCCGGATTAAGGCTGTGCAGTTCTTC; cdr3_aa: CASSRIKAVQFF; clone_size: few; j_call: TRBJ2-1; d_call: .; v_call: TRBV3-1
cdr3_nt: TGTGCCAGTAGTCTCCCCACGGACCTAAGATCCCAAGAGACCCAGTACTTC; cdr3_aa: CASSLPTDLRSQETQYF; clone_size: few; j_call: TRBJ2-5; d_call: .; v_call: TRBV19
cdr3_nt: TGCAGCGTCCTGGGACTCCCGGGGGTCGGGGAGCTGTTTTTT; cdr3_aa: CSVLGLPGVGELFF; clone_size: .; j_call: TRBJ2-2; d_call: .; v_call: TRBV29-1
cdr3_nt: TGTGCCAGCAGTTTTCGAGGGATGGGCTCCTACAATGAGCAGTTCTTC; cdr3_aa: CASSFRGMGSYNEQFF; clone_size: .; j_call: TRBJ2-1; d_call: .; v_call: TRBV28
cdr3_nt: TGCGCCAGCAGCTTGGCCTTAGGGCCAGGGAACCCCTACGAGCAGTACTTC; cdr3_aa: CASSLALGPGNPYEQYF; clone_size: .; j_call: TRBJ2-7; d_call: .; v_call: TRBV5-1